These T cell receptor beta chains were read from a single sample in a study of shared clonotypes between healthy human individuals. The data were produced by immunoSEQ multiplex PCR, yet TCRdb's version contains in-frame clones alone and is incomplete. The data hold about 800,000 clones, with about 96% observed a single time. Sequenced material: naive CD8+ T cells sorted from blood. The receptors were gathered from a man between 25 and 39 years old in good health. The CDR3 runs from the conserved cysteine through the conserved F or W. The order of the fields is V gene, D gene, clone size, J gene, CDR3 DNA, CDR3 protein. D genes are given only for firm matches. Clone size appears in some rows only: once, few, many, or a class for an expanded clone.

v_call: TRBV19; d_call: .; clone_size: .; j_call: TRBJ2-5; cdr3_nt: TGTGCCAGTAGGAGCCTCGGGACGCCGAAGTGGGACCAAGAGACCCAGTACTTC; cdr3_aa: CASRSLGTPKWDQETQYF
v_call: TRBV6-1; d_call: .; clone_size: once; j_call: TRBJ2-7; cdr3_nt: TGTGCCAGCAGGGTACTCGGGCCTACGTACGAGCAGTACTTC; cdr3_aa: CASRVLGPTYEQYF
v_call: TRBV6-6; d_call: TRBD2; clone_size: .; j_call: TRBJ2-7; cdr3_nt: TGTGCCAGCAACACGAGAGCGGGGCCCTACGAGCAGTACTTC; cdr3_aa: CASNTRAGPYEQYF
v_call: TRBV27; d_call: TRBD1; clone_size: .; j_call: TRBJ2-7; cdr3_nt: TGTGCCAGCAGTGTCGGGACAGGGGCCTACGAGCAGTACTTC; cdr3_aa: CASSVGTGAYEQYF
v_call: TRBV29-1; d_call: .; clone_size: .; j_call: TRBJ1-1; cdr3_nt: TGCAGCGTTGAAGCAGGAAGACTTGACACGGAAGCTTTCTTT; cdr3_aa: CSVEAGRLDTEAFF
v_call: TRBV14; d_call: TRBD1; clone_size: .; j_call: TRBJ1-2; cdr3_nt: TGTGCCAGCAGCCAGCTACAGGGGGCCGTGATTGACTATGGCTACACCTTC; cdr3_aa: CASSQLQGAVIDYGYTF
v_call: TRBV28; d_call: TRBD1; clone_size: .; j_call: TRBJ2-3; cdr3_nt: TGTGCCAGCAGTACCCGGGACAGGGGGGTCACAGATACGCAGTATTTT; cdr3_aa: CASSTRDRGVTDTQYF
v_call: TRBV13; d_call: .; clone_size: .; j_call: TRBJ1-2; cdr3_nt: TGTGCCAGCAGCTTTAGGACTGACGTTGGCTACACCTTC; cdr3_aa: CASSFRTDVGYTF
v_call: TRBV7-9; d_call: TRBD1; clone_size: .; j_call: TRBJ1-2; cdr3_nt: TGTGCCAGCAGCTTAGGGGGGACAGGGAGCATCAATGGCTACACCTTC; cdr3_aa: CASSLGGTGSINGYTF
v_call: TRBV6-5; d_call: .; clone_size: .; j_call: TRBJ1-2; cdr3_nt: TGTGCCAGCAGTTACTCGACGTCAACTTATGGCTACACCTTC; cdr3_aa: CASSYSTSTYGYTF
v_call: TRBV5-1; d_call: TRBD2; clone_size: .; j_call: TRBJ2-1; cdr3_nt: TGCGCCAGCAGCTTGTCTAGCGGAACCTACAATGAGCAGTTCTTC; cdr3_aa: CASSLSSGTYNEQFF
v_call: TRBV6-6; d_call: TRBD1; clone_size: .; j_call: TRBJ2-7; cdr3_nt: TGTGCCAGCAGTTACTCGACAGGGGACAAGTACTACGAGCAGTACTTC; cdr3_aa: CASSYSTGDKYYEQYF
v_call: TRBV15; d_call: TRBD2; clone_size: .; j_call: TRBJ2-1; cdr3_nt: TGTGCCACCAGCAGAGAATCAGCGGGAGGGTTCGAGGAGCAGTTCTTC; cdr3_aa: CATSRESAGGFEEQFF
v_call: TRBV7-6; d_call: TRBD2; clone_size: .; j_call: TRBJ2-1; cdr3_nt: TGTGCCAGCAGCCGGTCAGGAGCGGGAGGCCCCAATGAGCAGTTCTTC; cdr3_aa: CASSRSGAGGPNEQFF
v_call: TRBV13; d_call: TRBD2; clone_size: .; j_call: TRBJ2-2; cdr3_nt: TGTGCCAGCAGCTCGACTAGCGGATACACCGGGGAGCTGTTTTTT; cdr3_aa: CASSSTSGYTGELFF
v_call: TRBV5-6; d_call: .; clone_size: .; j_call: TRBJ2-7; cdr3_nt: TGTGCCAGCAGCTTGGGCCCGCAGGGCTACGAGCAGTACTTC; cdr3_aa: CASSLGPQGYEQYF
v_call: TRBV27; d_call: .; clone_size: .; j_call: TRBJ2-7; cdr3_nt: TGTGCCAGCAGTTTTTCCCTCGGACAAGCGCCCTACGAGCAGTACTTC; cdr3_aa: CASSFSLGQAPYEQYF
v_call: TRBV28; d_call: TRBD1; clone_size: .; j_call: TRBJ2-6; cdr3_nt: TGTGCCAGCACCCTACGACAGGGGGCGCGACGCTCTGGGGCCAACGTCCTGACTTTC; cdr3_aa: CASTLRQGARRSGANVLTF
v_call: TRBV27; d_call: TRBD2; clone_size: once; j_call: TRBJ2-7; cdr3_nt: TGTGCCACGTCCTGGGGGCCTAGCGGGAGTCTCGAGCAGTACTTC; cdr3_aa: CATSWGPSGSLEQYF